This entry lists 20 T cell receptor beta chains sequenced from one sample in a study of blood T cell repertoires in COVID-19. The data were produced by immunoSEQ multiplex PCR, yet TCRdb's version contains in-frame clones alone and is incomplete. The sample has 230,000 or so clones, around 91% seen once. Material: peripheral blood. The receptors shown here come from a woman aged 55-70 years with COVID-19, enrolled during active disease.

With respect to this clone: The junction departs from germline at one end; a sequencing error may be responsible. The chain couples TRBV4-3 to TRBJ2-1, with 9 bases matching TRBD1. The V gene's germline CDR1 is LGHNA and CDR2 YSLEER. The CDR3 length is 13 residues. For the CDR3, the DNA is TGCGCCAGCAGCCAAGATCTTGGAAGGGACAGGGTCTTC. Its translation: CASSQDLGRDRVF.

The rearrangement uses TRBV19 and TRBJ1-1; 7 bases are a match to TRBD1. From germline, CDR1 is LNHDA and CDR2 SQIVND (reference sequence). V was clipped by 5 bases and J by 4 bases; unmatched bases: 4. This CDR3 has 13 residues. This CDR3 is CASSFGTATEAFF. The DNA of the CDR3 is TGTGCCAGTAGTTTCGGGACAGCCACTGAAGCTTTCTTT.

The chain combines TRBV9 with TRBJ2-1, with 9 bases fitting TRBD1. Losses at the gene ends were 4 bases for V and 4 bases for J; bases not matched to a gene: 15. This CDR3 is 18 amino acids long. Germline loops: CDR1 SGDLS, CDR2 YYNGEE. The CDR3 reads CASSMRFTGQGAYNEQFF. CDR3 sequence (DNA): TGTGCCAGCAGCATGCGTTTTACGGGACAGGGAGCTTACAATGAGCAGTTCTTC.

Here the CDR3 reads CASSVNRREGQPQHF. CDR3 coding DNA: TGTGCCAGCAGCGTAAACCGCCGGGAGGGTCAGCCCCAGCATTTT. J is TRBJ1-5 and V is TRBV2, with D uncertain. There are 15 residues in the CDR3. The germline V and J ends were trimmed by 6 bases and 6 bases, with 18 bases remaining between them. From germline, CDR1 is SNHLY and CDR2 FYNNEI.

J is TRBJ1-2 and V is TRBV7-2; 9 bases fit TRBD1. V lost 3 bases and J lost 4; bases outside the gene matches: 6. Germline V gene data show CDR1 as SGHTA and CDR2 as FQGNSA. The CDR3 loop spans 15 amino acids. This CDR3 is CASSFPGQGGYGYTF. The CDR3 DNA sequence: TGTGCCAGCAGCTTCCCGGGACAGGGTGGCTATGGCTACACCTTC. The entire variable domain, with the rest obtained from reference TRBV7-2 and TRBJ1-2, is as follows: GAGVSQSPSNKVTEKGKDVELRCDPISGHTALYWYRQSLGQGLEFLIYFQGNSAPDKSGLPSDRFSAERTGGSVSTLTIQRTQQEDSAVYLCASSFPGQGGYGYTFGSGTRLTVV.

This chain links TRBV7-2 with TRBJ1-4; tentative D call: TRBD1 (6 bases). Per the germline V gene, CDR1 is SGHTA and CDR2 is FQGNSA. This CDR3 has 15 amino acids. V lost 5 bases to trimming and J lost 5 bases, with 15 bases between them. The CDR3 loop reads CASSLGGPLNEKLFF. CDR3 in DNA: TGTGCCAGCAGCCTGGGGGGGCCTCTCAATGAAAAACTGTTTTTT.

The genes are TRBV6-2 or TRBV6-3 and TRBJ2-5; TRBD2 agrees at 11 bases. Germline-derived CDR1 and CDR2 are MNHEY and SVGEGT. The CDR3 has 19 amino acids. Losses at the gene ends were 4 bases for V and 1 base for J; bases not matched to a gene: 14. The CDR3 DNA reads TGTGCCAGCAGTTCGGTTGTGACTAGCGGGGCCGACCTCCAAGAGACCCAGTACTTC. Protein product: CASSSVVTSGADLQETQYF.

The chain carries TRBV5-5 and TRBJ1-1; D is possibly TRBD1 (5 bases). The CDR3 totals 15 residues. V was cut by 3 bases and J by 1 base, with 13 bases left in between. Germline values: CDR1 SGHKS, CDR2 YYEKEE (reference sequence). CDR3 in amino acids: CASSYAQAPNTEAFF. For the CDR3, the DNA is TGTGCCAGCAGCTACGCACAGGCACCGAACACTGAAGCTTTCTTT.

This clone has just one count. V and J are TRBV30 and TRBJ2-5; 9 nucleotides align to TRBD2. This CDR3 comprises 14 residues. J gave up 1 base and V 4 bases, and 4 bases lay outside the gene matches. The V gene's germline CDR1 is GTSNPN and CDR2 SVGIG (reference sequence). The CDR3, as DNA: TGTGCCTGGACTCTAGCGGGGACCCAAGAGACCCAGTACTTC. Translation: CAWTLAGTQETQYF.

The chain combines TRBV30 with TRBJ1-2, with D maybe TRBD1 (6 bases). The CDR3 runs 12 residues. Looked up from germline, CDR1 is GTSNPN and CDR2 is SVGIG (reference sequence). Trimming left V 6 bases short and J 3 bases short, with 11 bases between. The CDR3 is CACYQGHYGYTF. DNA for the CDR3: TGTGCCTGCTACCAGGGGCACTATGGCTACACCTTC.

With regard to this clone: This sample includes further DNA sequences coding for the same CDR3. V is TRBV12-3 or TRBV12-4 and J is TRBJ1-2; a possible D gene is TRBD1 (5 bases). The CDR3 consists of 13 residues. V was shortened by 5 bases and J by 5 bases, with 12 bases between the two germline ends. The CDR3 loop is CASSPDRVYGYTF. In DNA, the CDR3 is TGTGCCAGCAGTCCCGACAGAGTTTATGGCTACACCTTC.

The rearrangement links TRBV7-2 to TRBJ2-5, with TRBD2 identical over 7 bases. V gave up 5 bases and J gave up 2 bases; unmatched junction bases: 8. Germline CDR1 SGHTA, CDR2 FQGNSA. The CDR3 runs to 15 residues. The CDR3 DNA reads as TGTGCCAGCAGCCAAGGACTAGTGAGACAAGAGACCCAGTACTTC. Translation gives CASSQGLVRQETQYF.

CDR3 loop: CASSVHSNQPQHF. The CDR3 coding sequence is TGTGCCAGCAGCGTACATAGCAATCAGCCCCAGCATTTT. The rearrangement joins TRBV7-2 to TRBJ1-5; D is uncertain. CDR3 length equals 13 residues. The germline gives CDR1 SGHTA, CDR2 FQGNSA. V lost 5 bases and J 0 bases, leaving 5 bases between the germline ends.

The CDR3 coding sequence is TGTGCCAGCAGCCAGGCCCCTACAATAGCGGGGGGGCGAAATACGCAGTATTTT. Translating it yields CASSQAPTIAGGRNTQYF. This sequence joins TRBV3-1 (or the pseudogene TRBV3-2) and TRBJ2-3, with 11 bases identical to TRBD2. The CDR3 spans 18 residues. Germline CDR1 LGHDT, CDR2 YNNKEL (reference sequence). V dropped 3 bases and J dropped 7; count of bases not matched to a gene: 15.

The chain is built from TRBV6-5 and TRBJ1-3; a possible D gene is TRBD1 (5 bases). Per the germline V gene, CDR1 is MNHEY and CDR2 is SVGAGI. V lost 4 bases, J lost 11 bases, and 15 bases lay in between. The CDR3 sequence is 13 residues long. The CDR3 here is CASSSRQTASIYF. CDR3 sequence (DNA): TGTGCCAGCAGTTCCCGACAGACAGCCTCCATATATTTT.

The V gene is TRBV7-9, the J gene TRBJ2-3; no definite D call. This CDR3 has 14 residues. Germline V gene sequence: CDR1 SEHNR, CDR2 FQNEAQ (reference sequence). Trimming stripped 1 base from V and 1 base from J, with 6 bases between. The CDR3 coding sequence is TGTGCCAGCAGCTTAGTGCAGGGCACAGATACGCAGTATTTT. Amino acid sequence: CASSLVQGTDTQYF.

V gene TRBV9 combines with J gene TRBJ2-7; 8 positions match TRBD2. CDR1 and CDR2 (germline): SGDLS, YYNGEE. The ends lost 2 bases at V and 7 bases at J; junction bases unmatched: 5. The length of the CDR3 is 13 residues. Here the CDR3 DNA reads TGTGCCAGCAGCGTCGGCGGGGGGCTTGAGCAGTACTTC. As protein: CASSVGGGLEQYF.

This clone was counted once. This rearrangement joins TRBV5-1 to TRBJ2-5; no clear D. The germline gives CDR1 SGHRS, CDR2 YFSETQ. The CDR3 has 12 residues. Trimming removed 0 bases from V and 2 bases from J, with 2 bases in between. The CDR3 region has the DNA TGCGCCAGCAGCTTGGCACAAGAGACCCAGTACTTC. Translating it yields CASSLAQETQYF. Full variable domain (outside the CDR3, taken from reference TRBV5-1 and TRBJ2-5): KAGVTQTPRYLIKTRGQQVTLSCSPISGHRSVSWYQQTPGQGLQFLFEYFSETQRNKGNFPGRFSGRQFSNSRSEMNVSTLELGDSALYLCASSLAQETQYFGPGTRLLVL.

This sequence joins TRBV12-3 or TRBV12-4 and TRBJ1-1; D is ambiguous. The CDR3 contains 11 residues. The germline V and J ends were trimmed by 7 bases and 3 bases, with 6 bases remaining between them. DNA for the CDR3: TGTGCCAGCATGTCGTACACTGAAGCTTTCTTT. Translation: CASMSYTEAFF.

This clone was recorded a few times. V and J are TRBV6-6 and TRBJ2-7; maybe TRBD2 (6 bases). The CDR3 is 12 amino acids. Germline CDR1 reads MNHNY; CDR2 reads SVGAGI (reference sequence). The germline V and J ends were trimmed by 7 bases and 6 bases, with 13 bases remaining between them. This chain's CDR3 is CASTKSSVEQYF. CDR3 coding DNA: TGTGCCAGCACCAAATCTAGCGTCGAGCAGTACTTC.